This T cell receptor (beta chain) was retrieved from a study of PD-L1 blockade in urothelial cancer. Study-wide context: Patients went on atezolizumab in the mid-2010s, receiving 1,200 mg intravenously every 3 weeks.

Time point indicated: peripheral blood 6 weeks after treatment start. Each patient's cancer was a locally advanced or metastatic urothelial carcinoma. TCRdb's copy holds only in-frame clones and misses some; the assay was immunoSEQ multiplex PCR. The sample lists tens of thousands of clones, more than 80% occurring once. V lost 0 bases and J 3 bases, leaving 9 bases between the germline ends. Per germline, CDR1 MNHNY and CDR2 SVGAGI (reference sequence). This CDR3 has 14 amino acids. The sequence derives from a man aged 65 to 79 with urothelial cancer. The input for sequencing was PBMCs, taken around atezolizumab (anti-PD-L1) treatment. This chain connects TRBV6-6 to TRBJ2-7, with a possible D match to TRBD2 (6 bases). The CDR3 nucleotides are TGTGCCAGCAGTTACTCCGAGGAGGGCTACGAGCAGTACTTC. Translated: CASSYSEEGYEQYF.